The 12 T cell receptor beta chains in this list originate from one sample, sequenced in a study of T cells in Graves' hyperthyroidism and ophthalmopathy. What was amplified from RNA transcripts were TCR beta CDR3 regions. TCR CDR3 underwent first-round RT-PCR with the HTBI primer set. Via MiXCR, TCRdb re-called the multiplex PCR reads, giving one row per CDR3 protein. Among 600,000 or so distinct CDR3 sequences listed, more than 14% were seen once. Source material: blood. The receptors here all came from a woman aged 45-59 years with Graves' ophthalmopathy.

V gene TRBV6-1 combines with J gene TRBJ2-1, with 12 bases that match TRBD2. The CDR3 consists of 16 residues. Germline V gives CDR1 MNHNS, CDR2 SASEGT. Unmatched junction bases numbered 12, after V lost 7 bases and J lost 8 bases. In DNA, the CDR3 is TGTGCCAGCAATTCCCTAGGACTAGCGGGATTCGATGAGCAGTTCTTC. Its protein product is CASNSLGLAGFDEQFF.

This clonotype was found many times. The V and J genes are TRBV7-3 and TRBJ2-1; D is perhaps TRBD1 (6 bases). V lost 1 base and J lost 6, with 16 bases in between. This CDR3 has 16 residues. The germline gives CDR1 SGHTA, CDR2 FQGTGA. The CDR3, as DNA: TGTGCCAGCAGCTTAAGTGGGACACCTCTACCCAATGAGCAGTTCTTC. Translating it yields CASSLSGTPLPNEQFF.

V is TRBV6-5 and J is TRBJ2-7; the D gene is possibly TRBD1 (6 bases). V lost 2 bases and J lost 5, with 13 bases in between. Germline V gives CDR1 MNHEY, CDR2 SVGAGI. This CDR3 comprises 14 residues. The chain's CDR3 is CASSYSQGTDEQYF. As DNA, the CDR3 is TGTGCCAGCAGTTACAGCCAGGGGACGGACGAGCAGTACTTC.

The chain carries TRBV19 and TRBJ1-2, with unresolved D. The CDR3 is made up of 11 amino acids. Trimming removed 10 bases at V and 4 bases at J, with 10 bases between. CDR1 and CDR2 from the germline V gene are LNHDA and SQIVND (reference sequence). DNA for the CDR3: TGTGCCACGGACGGAGCCTATGGCTACACCTTC. Protein sequence: CATDGAYGYTF. The full variable domain, its missing parts supplied by reference TRBV19 and TRBJ1-2, is DGGITQSPKYLFRKEGQNVTLSCEQNLNHDAMYWYRQDPGQGLRLIYYSQIVNDFQKGDIAEGYSVSREKKESFPLTVTSAQKNPTAFYLCATDGAYGYTFGSGTRLTVV.

This clonotype has a count of ten or more. The chain uses TRBV6-1 and TRBJ2-7; possibly TRBD1 or TRBD2 for D (6 bases each). CDR3 length: 15 amino acids. Germline V gene sequence: CDR1 MNHNS, CDR2 SASEGT. Trimming cost V 3 bases and J 2 bases, with 14 bases left between them. This CDR3 is CASSESEGGTYEQYF. The CDR3 nucleotides are TGTGCCAGCAGTGAGTCTGAGGGGGGCACCTACGAGCAGTACTTC.

This clonotype was counted a few times. This chain connects TRBV5-1 to TRBJ2-1; the match to TRBD2 covers 8 bases. The CDR3 is 18 residues long. The trim removed 3 bases at V and 4 bases at J, leaving 15 bases unmatched. The V gene's germline CDR1 is SGHRS and CDR2 YFSETQ. The CDR3 DNA is TGCGCCAGCAGCTCACTAGCGGCAAGCGGTTTGAGGTACAATGAGCAGTTCTTC. Its translation: CASSSLAASGLRYNEQFF.

This clonotype has ten or more counts. J is TRBJ2-7 and V is TRBV5-1; possibly TRBD2 for D (6 bases). This CDR3 comprises 15 residues. Germline V gene data show CDR1 as SGHRS and CDR2 as YFSETQ. V lost 2 bases and J lost 3, with 15 bases in between. The CDR3, as DNA: TGCGCCAGCAGCTTAATGACTAGAGGAGACTACGAGCAGTACTTC. Amino acid sequence: CASSLMTRGDYEQYF.

The V call is TRBV25-1, the J call TRBJ2-7, with D maybe TRBD1 (6 bases). The V and J ends lost 4 bases and 2 bases respectively, with 12 bases between them. The CDR3 contains 14 residues. CDR1 is MGHDK, CDR2 SYGVNS, per germline. The CDR3 is CASSAPGHPYEQYF. The CDR3 nucleotides read TGTGCCAGCAGTGCTCCGGGACACCCCTACGAGCAGTACTTC.

This clonotype was recorded many times. The chain joins TRBV18 to TRBJ2-5; no firm D call. CDR1 is KGHSH, CDR2 LQKENI, per germline. This CDR3 has 12 amino acids. V shed 8 bases and J shed 2 bases, with 9 bases lying between them. The CDR3 loop reads CASSPQQETQYF. CDR3 coding DNA: TGTGCCAGCAGCCCCCAGCAAGAGACCCAGTACTTC. The entire variable domain, with the rest obtained from reference TRBV18 and TRBJ2-5, is as follows: NAGVMQNPRHLVRRRGQEARLRCSPMKGHSHVYWYRQLPEEGLKFMVYLQKENIIDESGMPKERFSAEFPKEGPSILRIQQVVRGDSAAYFCASSPQQETQYFGPGTRLLVL.

This clonotype has only a few counts. The V and J genes are TRBV28 and TRBJ1-2, with no clear D. Between the trimmed V and J ends, which lost 2 bases and 5 bases, there was a span of 15 bases. Germline loops: CDR1 MDHEN, CDR2 SYDVKM. The CDR3 length is 15 residues. The CDR3 DNA follows: TGTGCCAGCAGTTTACCCATCGGTGCGGCGTATGGCTACACCTTC. Protein product: CASSLPIGAAYGYTF.

This clonotype was found many times. V gene TRBV12-3 or TRBV12-4 combines with J gene TRBJ1-1, with TRBD1 matching over 9 bases. The CDR3 sequence is 14 residues long. The V segment lost 6 bases and the J segment 4 bases; nucleotides outside the gene matches: 6. CDR3 amino acids: CASRTDRGSTEAFF. CDR3 DNA: TGTGCCAGCAGAACAGACAGGGGGTCCACTGAAGCTTTCTTT.

This clonotype came up many times. The chain is built from TRBV7-8 and TRBJ2-7; D remains unclear. With 4 bases removed from V and 3 bases from J, the gap between germline ends came to 16 bases. Germline lookup yields CDR1 SGHVS and CDR2 FQNEAQ. The CDR3 consists of 15 residues. The CDR3 loop is CASSSQTQFGYEQYF. The CDR3 nucleotides are TGTGCCAGCAGCTCCCAGACTCAGTTCGGCTACGAGCAGTACTTC.